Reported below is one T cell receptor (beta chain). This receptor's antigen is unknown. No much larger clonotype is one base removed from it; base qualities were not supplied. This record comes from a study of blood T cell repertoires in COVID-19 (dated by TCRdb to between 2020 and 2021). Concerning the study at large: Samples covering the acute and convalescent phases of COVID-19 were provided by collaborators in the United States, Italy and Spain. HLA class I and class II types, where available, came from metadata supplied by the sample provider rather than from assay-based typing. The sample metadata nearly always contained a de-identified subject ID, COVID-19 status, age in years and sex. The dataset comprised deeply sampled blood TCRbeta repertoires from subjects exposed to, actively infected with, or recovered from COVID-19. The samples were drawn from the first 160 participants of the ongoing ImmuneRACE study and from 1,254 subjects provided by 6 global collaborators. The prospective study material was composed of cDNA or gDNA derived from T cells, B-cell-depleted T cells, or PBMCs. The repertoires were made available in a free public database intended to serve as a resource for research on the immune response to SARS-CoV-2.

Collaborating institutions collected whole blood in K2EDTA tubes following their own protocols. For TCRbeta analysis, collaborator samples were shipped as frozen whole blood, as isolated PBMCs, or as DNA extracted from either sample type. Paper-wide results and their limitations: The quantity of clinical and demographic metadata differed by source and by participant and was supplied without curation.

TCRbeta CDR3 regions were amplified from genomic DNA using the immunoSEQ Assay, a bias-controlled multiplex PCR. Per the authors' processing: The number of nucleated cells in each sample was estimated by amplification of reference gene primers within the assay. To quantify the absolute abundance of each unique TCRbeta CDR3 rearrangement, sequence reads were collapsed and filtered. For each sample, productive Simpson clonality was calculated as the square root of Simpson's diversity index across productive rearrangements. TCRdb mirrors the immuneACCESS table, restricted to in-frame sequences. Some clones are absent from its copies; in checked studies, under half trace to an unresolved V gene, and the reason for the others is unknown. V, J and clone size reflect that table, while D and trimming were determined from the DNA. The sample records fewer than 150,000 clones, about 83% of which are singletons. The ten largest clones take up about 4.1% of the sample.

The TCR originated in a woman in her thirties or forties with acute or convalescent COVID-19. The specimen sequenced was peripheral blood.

The base sequence is TGTGCCAGCAGCTTGGTTGGGACACCCCACGAGCAGTACTTC. Protein translation: CASSLVGTPHEQYF. The chain is made from TRBV5-4 and TRBJ2-7, with TRBD1 as a weak D call on 6 bases. V was cut back by 0 bases and J by 5 bases, leaving a gap of 12 bases between them. The cysteine opens and the phenylalanine closes a CDR3 of 14 amino acids. CDR3 DNA is the only sequence kept; it has 42 bases, read in frame from the first base. The germline V gene (reference sequence) provides CDR1 SGHNT and CDR2 YYREEE.